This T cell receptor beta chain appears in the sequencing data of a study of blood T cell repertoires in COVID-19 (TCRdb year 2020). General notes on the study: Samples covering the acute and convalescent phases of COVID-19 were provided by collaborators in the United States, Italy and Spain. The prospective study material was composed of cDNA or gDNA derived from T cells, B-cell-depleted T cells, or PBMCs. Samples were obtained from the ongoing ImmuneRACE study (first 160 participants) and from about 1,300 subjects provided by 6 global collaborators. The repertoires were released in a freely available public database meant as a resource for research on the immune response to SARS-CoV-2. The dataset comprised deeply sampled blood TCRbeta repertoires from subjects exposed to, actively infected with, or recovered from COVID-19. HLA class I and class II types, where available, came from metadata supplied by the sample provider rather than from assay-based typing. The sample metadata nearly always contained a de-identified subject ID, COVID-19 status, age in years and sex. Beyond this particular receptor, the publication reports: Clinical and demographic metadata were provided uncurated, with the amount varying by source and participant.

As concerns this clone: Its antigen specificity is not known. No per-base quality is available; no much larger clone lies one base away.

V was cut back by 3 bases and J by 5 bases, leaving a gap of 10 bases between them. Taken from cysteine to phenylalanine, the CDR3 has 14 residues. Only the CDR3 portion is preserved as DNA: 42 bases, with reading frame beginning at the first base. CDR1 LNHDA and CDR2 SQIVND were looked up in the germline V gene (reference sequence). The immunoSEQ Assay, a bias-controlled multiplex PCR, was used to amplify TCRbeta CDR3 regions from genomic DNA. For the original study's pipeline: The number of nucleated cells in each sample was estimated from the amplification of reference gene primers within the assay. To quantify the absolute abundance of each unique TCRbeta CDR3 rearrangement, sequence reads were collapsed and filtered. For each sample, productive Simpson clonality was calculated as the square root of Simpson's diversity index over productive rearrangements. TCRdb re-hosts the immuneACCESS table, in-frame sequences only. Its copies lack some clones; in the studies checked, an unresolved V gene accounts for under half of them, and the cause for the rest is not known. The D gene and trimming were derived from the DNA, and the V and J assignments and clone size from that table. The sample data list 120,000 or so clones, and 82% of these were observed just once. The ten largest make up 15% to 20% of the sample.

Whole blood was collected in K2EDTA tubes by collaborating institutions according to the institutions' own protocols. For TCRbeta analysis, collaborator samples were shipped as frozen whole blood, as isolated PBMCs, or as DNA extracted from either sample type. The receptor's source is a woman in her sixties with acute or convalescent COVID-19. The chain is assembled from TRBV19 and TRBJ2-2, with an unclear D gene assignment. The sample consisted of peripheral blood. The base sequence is TGTGCCAGTAGTATCTTCGGTGATACCGGGGAGCTGTTTTTT. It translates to CASSIFGDTGELFF.